These 13 T cell receptor beta chains came from one sample sequenced in a study of T-cell memory formation after mild COVID-19. MiXCR was run by TCRdb on the 5' RACE reads, yielding one entry per CDR3 protein. This table holds roughly 600,000 distinct CDR3 sequences, over 15% found once. Material: PBMCs or a T cell subset sorted from them (not recorded which). These receptors were collected from an adult woman who had mild COVID-19 (a few samples of this study predate the infection). Cell type and time point are not known.

This clonotype was seen ten or more times. The V call is TRBV9, the J call TRBJ2-3; D remains ambiguous. CDR1 is SGDLS and CDR2 is YYNGEE in the germline V gene. CDR3 length: 13 amino acids. Trimming pared 0 bases from V and 3 bases from J, leaving 5 bases between. This CDR3 is CASSVGGTDTQYF. The CDR3 DNA sequence: TGTGCCAGCAGCGTAGGTGGTACAGATACGCAGTATTTT. Drawing the rest from reference TRBV9 and TRBJ2-3, the complete variable domain is DSGVTQTPKHLITATGQRVTLRCSPRSGDLSVYWYQQSLDQGLQFLIQYYNGEERAKGNILERFSAQQFPDLHSELNLSSLELGDSALYFCASSVGGTDTQYFGPGTRLTVL.

The chain carries TRBV5-1 and TRBJ2-7; 9 bases are a match to TRBD2. The length of the CDR3 is 15 residues. Germline CDR1 is SGHRS and CDR2 is YFSETQ. V lost 0 bases to trimming and J lost 3 bases; unmatched junction nucleotides: 4. The CDR3 DNA sequence: TGCGCCAGCAGCTTGGGCGCAGCGGGGGGCTACGAGCAGTACTTC. The encoded protein is CASSLGAAGGYEQYF. Variable domain in full (rest from reference TRBV5-1 and TRBJ2-7): KAGVTQTPRYLIKTRGQQVTLSCSPISGHRSVSWYQQTPGQGLQFLFEYFSETQRNKGNFPGRFSGRQFSNSRSEMNVSTLELGDSALYLCASSLGAAGGYEQYFGPGTRLTVT.

This chain uses TRBV29-1 with TRBJ2-1; D gene unclear. The germline V gene encodes CDR1 SQVTM and CDR2 ANQGSEA. Trimming took 7 bases from V and 2 from J, leaving 12 bases between them. The CDR3 length is 13 residues. CDR3 loop: CSAGDGPYNEQFF. In nucleotides, the CDR3 is TGCAGCGCTGGTGACGGACCCTACAATGAGCAGTTCTTC.

The chain has TRBV12-3 or TRBV12-4 and TRBJ1-2; D might be TRBD1 (5 bases). The CDR3 totals 12 residues. V shed 6 bases and J shed 8 bases, with 13 bases lying between them. CDR3 sequence reads: CASSRGVLGYTF. Here the CDR3 DNA reads TGTGCCAGCAGCCGAGGGGTATTAGGCTACACCTTC.

The table lists this clonotype with a few counts. V usage is TRBV29-1 and J usage is TRBJ1-1, with D uncertain. Germline V gene lookup returns CDR1 SQVTM and CDR2 ANQGSEA. Between the trimmed V and J ends, which lost 3 bases and 8 bases, there was a span of 13 bases. This CDR3 comprises 12 residues. CDR3 sequence reads: CSVETGSREAFF. The CDR3 DNA is TGCAGCGTTGAGACGGGTTCGAGGGAAGCTTTCTTT.

This clonotype has just a few counts. The rearrangement joins TRBV7-2 to TRBJ2-7; D could derive from TRBD1 or TRBD2 (5 bases each). The V gene lost 5 bases and the J gene lost 2 bases, with 13 bases spanning the gap. Germline V gives CDR1 SGHTA, CDR2 FQGNSA. The CDR3 covers 14 residues. CDR3 sequence: CASSNWDGPYEQYF. In nucleotides, the CDR3 is TGTGCCAGCAGCAACTGGGACGGACCCTACGAGCAGTACTTC. Based on the CDR3 plus reference TRBV7-2 and TRBJ2-7, the full variable domain is GAGVSQSPSNKVTEKGKDVELRCDPISGHTALYWYRQSLGQGLEFLIYFQGNSAPDKSGLPSDRFSAERTGGSVSTLTIQRTQQEDSAVYLCASSNWDGPYEQYFGPGTRLTVT.

The CDR3, as DNA: TGTGCCACCAGTGTTAATAGCGGGAGGGCACGTGAGCAGTTCTTC. This gives the protein CATSVNSGRAREQFF. The V call is TRBV24-1, the J call TRBJ2-1, with 11 bases aligning to TRBD2. The CDR3 is made up of 15 amino acids. The J segment lost 9 bases and the V segment lost 5 bases, leaving 8 bases of the junction unmatched. Germline assignment: CDR1 KGHDR and CDR2 SFDVKD.

This clonotype was detected many times. The junction does not match germline at one end; this may be a read error. The chain uses TRBV6-5 and TRBJ1-1; D gene ambiguous. Germline CDR1 is MNHEY and CDR2 is SVGAGI. There are 15 residues in the CDR3. CDR3 in DNA: TGTGCCAGCAGCTACTTAGCGACGGTGAACACTGAAGCTTTCTTT. This translates into CASSYLATVNTEAFF.

This clonotype was observed a handful of times. The V and J genes are TRBV5-5 and TRBJ1-2; D might be TRBD1 (6 bases). The germline gives CDR1 SGHKS, CDR2 YYEKEE (reference sequence). Trimming cost V 4 bases and J 2 bases, with 15 bases left between them. The CDR3 totals 15 residues. The CDR3 DNA reads TGTGCCAGCAGCCCAGGGGACACCCTAAACTATGGCTACACCTTC. Translating it yields CASSPGDTLNYGYTF. The full variable domain, completed using reference TRBV5-5 and TRBJ1-2, is DAGVTQSPTHLIKTRGQQVTLRCSPISGHKSVSWYQQVLGQGPQFIFQYYEKEERGRGNFPDRFSARQFPNYSSELNVNALLLGDSALYLCASSPGDTLNYGYTFGSGTRLTVV.

The sample holds a few counts of this clonotype. The V and J genes are TRBV5-5 and TRBJ1-5; 8 nucleotides match TRBD1. The CDR3 covers 16 residues. The ends lost 6 bases at V and 2 bases at J; junction bases unmatched: 10. In germline, CDR1 is SGHKS, CDR2 YYEKEE (reference sequence). CDR3: CASTYLPGQGNQPQHF. The CDR3 DNA sequence: TGTGCCAGCACCTACCTACCGGGACAGGGCAATCAGCCCCAGCATTTT.

The chain recombines TRBV20-1 with TRBJ2-1, with D hard to call. The V gene's germline CDR1 is DFQATT and CDR2 SNEGSKA (reference sequence). The CDR3 extends over 16 amino acids. V was pared by 2 bases and J by 0 bases, with 14 bases between. CDR3 nucleotide sequence: TGCAGTGCTAGAACACCGCCCCAAAGCTCCTACAATGAGCAGTTCTTC. Residues: CSARTPPQSSYNEQFF.

In this sample, this clonotype turned up a few times. The chain recombines TRBV20-1 with TRBJ2-3; 12 nucleotides agree with TRBD2. Losses at the gene ends were 2 bases for V and 2 bases for J; bases not matched to a gene: 8. The V gene's germline CDR1 is DFQATT and CDR2 SNEGSKA (reference sequence). This CDR3 spans 17 amino acids. The CDR3 reads CSARRGTSGSYTDTQYF. The CDR3 region has the DNA TGCAGTGCTAGACGGGGGACTAGCGGGTCCTACACAGATACGCAGTATTTT.

The rearrangement links TRBV11-2 to TRBJ2-7; D is unclear. Germline V CDR1 and CDR2: SGHAT, FQNNGV. The CDR3 spans 13 residues. Trimming pared 5 bases from V and 4 bases from J, leaving 12 bases between. CDR3 amino acids: CASSPRAGYEQYF. The CDR3 region has the DNA TGTGCCAGCAGCCCCCGGGCAGGATACGAGCAGTACTTC.